This T cell receptor beta chain was found in a study of blood T cell repertoires in COVID-19. Study context: Whether acute or convalescent, the COVID-19 samples came from the United States, Italy and Spain. T cells, B-cell-depleted T cells, or PBMCs supplied cDNA or gDNA.

Seattle's enrolled individuals joined amid active infection and were then monitored longitudinally. The V gene lost 8 bases and the J gene lost 8 bases, with 21 bases spanning the gap. Germline lookup yields CDR1 LNHNV and CDR2 YYDKDF (reference sequence). The CDR3 extends over 14 amino acids. How the authors handled the data: Researchers report that nucleated cell counts were estimated from reference gene primer amplification. TCRdb's table, derived via immunoSEQ multiplex PCR, lists solely in-frame clones and lacks some. V, J and clone size are those of that table, while D and trimming were read from the DNA. The table shows 400,000 to 450,000 clones, with approximately 91% occurring only once.

The sequenced sample consisted of peripheral blood. The chain is built from TRBV15 and TRBJ1-1; perhaps TRBD1 as D (6 bases). The receptor was derived from a woman aged 40 to 55 with COVID-19, enrolled during active disease. The CDR3 here is CATQAIRGLGEAFF. For the CDR3, the DNA is TGTGCCACCCAAGCCATCAGGGGTTTGGGCGAAGCTTTCTTT.